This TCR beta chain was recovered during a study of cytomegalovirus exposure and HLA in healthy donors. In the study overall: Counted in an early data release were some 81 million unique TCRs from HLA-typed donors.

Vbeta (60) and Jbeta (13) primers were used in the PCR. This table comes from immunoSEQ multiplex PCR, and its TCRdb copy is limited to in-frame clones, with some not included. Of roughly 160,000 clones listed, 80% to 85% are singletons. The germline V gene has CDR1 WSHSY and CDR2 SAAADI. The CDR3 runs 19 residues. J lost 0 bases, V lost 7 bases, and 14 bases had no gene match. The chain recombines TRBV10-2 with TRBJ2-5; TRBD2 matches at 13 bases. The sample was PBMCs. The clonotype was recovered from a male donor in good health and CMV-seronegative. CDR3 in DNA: TGCGCCAGCAAAGGACCTTCGACTAGCGGGGGGCCCAACCAAGAGACCCAGTACTTC. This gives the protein CASKGPSTSGGPNQETQYF.